The source of this T cell receptor (beta chain) is a study of shared clonotypes between healthy human individuals. Study-wide points: The four-donor shared clonotypes exceeded non-shared clonotypes in generation probability, with non-shared ones scoring lower.

Germline V lookup: CDR1 MNHEY, CDR2 SVGAGI. The CDR3 has 14 amino acids. V shed 6 bases and J shed 7 bases, with 18 bases lying between them. Some clones are missing from TCRdb's copy, which holds only in-frame ones; the method was immunoSEQ multiplex PCR. The repertoire consists of about 1.1 million clones, with roughly 80% occurring once and the leading ten covering 0.89%. On this clone: What it binds is not known.

This sequence was found in a man aged 18 to 30 in good health. Some clones in this sample may be carry-over from other donors' samples. Sample: memory CD4+ T cells from PBMCs. Specified subset: CD45RA-negative fraction. The chain carries TRBV6-5 and TRBJ2-5; D assignment may be TRBD1 or TRBD2 (5 bases each). The CDR3 bases are TGTGCCAGCAGCCCCCGGGGCGAAGAGCGGACCCAGTACTTC. This encodes CASSPRGEERTQYF.